This T cell receptor beta chain appears in the sequencing data of a study of cytomegalovirus exposure and HLA in healthy donors. Findings and limits, study-wide: The analysis excluded some indistinguishable V segments, including TRBV6-2 and TRBV6-3. CMV antigen specificity of a few CMV-associated chains was confirmed in vitro. It was reported in a later analysis that an Asian-associated ancestry cluster showed fewer N-insertions than the approximately 690-donor mean.

Notes on this clone: No antigen is known for it.

The primer mix had 60 Vbeta and 13 Jbeta primers. In the study's own analysis: Later analysis identified approximately 80 million unique TCR beta chains, roughly 11 million shared. Clones were read by immunoSEQ multiplex PCR, and TCRdb kept only the in-frame ones, dropping some. V and J calls and clone size are those listed in that table; D and trimming were worked out from the DNA. The table records 100,000 or so clones, 80% of them present only once. Trimming cost V 3 bases and J 10 bases; bases outside gene matches: 4. The germline CDR1 and CDR2 sequences are SGHNT and YYREEE (reference sequence). The CDR3 sequence is 15 residues long.

This chain links TRBV5-4 with TRBJ2-1; TRBD2 agrees at 16 bases. Sequenced: PBMCs. This TCR was sampled from a man between 25 and 39 years old in good health and CMV-seropositive. CDR3 bases: TGTGCCAGCAGCTCGGGACTAGCGGGGGGGCACGAGCAGTTCTTC. It specifies CASSSGLAGGHEQFF.